This T cell receptor beta chain stems from a study of blood T cell repertoires in COVID-19. TCRdb's copy holds only in-frame clones and misses some; the assay was immunoSEQ multiplex PCR. The sample holds roughly 200,000 clones, just under 90% seen once. This TCR was recovered from a man in his 60s who had recovered from COVID-19. Sequenced material: peripheral blood.

The CDR3 reads CASSLALAGGSAGNEQFF. DNA of the CDR3: TGTGCCAGCAGCTTAGCGCTAGCGGGAGGCTCCGCGGGGAATGAGCAGTTCTTC. V usage is TRBV7-2 and J usage is TRBJ2-1; 11 nucleotides align to TRBD2. V lost 0 bases and J lost 7; bases outside the gene matches: 11. The CDR3 runs 18 residues. Germline CDR1 reads SGHTA; CDR2 reads FQGNSA.